One and the same sample provided the 27 T cell receptor beta chains below, sequenced in a study of cytomegalovirus exposure and HLA in healthy donors. PCR used 60 Vbeta primers and 13 Jbeta primers. Produced via immunoSEQ multiplex PCR; TCRdb's table is partial and in-frame only. The table shows roughly 230,000 clones, with approximately 84% occurring only once. The source material was PBMCs. These receptors all stem from a girl aged 2-10 years in good health and CMV-seronegative.

This chain links TRBV4-2 with TRBJ2-3, with TRBD2 matching 10 bases. Germline V gives CDR1 LGHNA, CDR2 YNFKEQ. This CDR3 contains 17 residues. V was clipped by 0 bases and J by 5 bases; unmatched bases: 8. CDR3 sequence (DNA): TGTGCCAGCAGCCAAGATAGTCTAGCGGGGGTCGGAGATACGCAGTATTTT. Translation gives CASSQDSLAGVGDTQYF.

The chain is built from TRBV5-1 and TRBJ2-5, with TRBD2 identical over 14 bases. Trimming cost V 3 bases and J 5 bases; bases outside gene matches: 0. The CDR3 has 14 residues. Germline CDR1 reads SGHRS; CDR2 reads YFSETQ. The CDR3 bases are TGCGCCAGCAGCTGGACTAGCGGGAGGGAGACCCAGTACTTC. Its translation: CASSWTSGRETQYF.

The gene calls are TRBV19 and TRBJ2-3; 9 nucleotides match TRBD2. The V gene end was trimmed by 6 bases and the J gene end by 3 bases; junction bases not matched to a gene: 7. The CDR3 extends over 15 amino acids. CDR1 is LNHDA and CDR2 is SQIVND in the germline V gene (reference sequence). CDR3 protein: CASRPGLAKTDTQYF. CDR3 bases: TGTGCCAGTAGGCCGGGACTAGCTAAGACAGATACGCAGTATTTT.

This clone was picked up a small number of times. V gene TRBV7-9 combines with J gene TRBJ2-7; the match to TRBD2 covers 8 bases. Germline values: CDR1 SEHNR, CDR2 FQNEAQ (reference sequence). Trimming at V came to 5 bases and at J to 8 bases, leaving 8 bases not matched to a gene. The CDR3 has 13 amino acids. The chain's CDR3 is CASSRGGSPKQYF. CDR3 nucleotide sequence: TGTGCCAGCAGCCGCGGGGGGAGCCCCAAGCAGTACTTC.

The chain carries TRBV30 and TRBJ1-5; no reliable D call. V was cut by 0 bases and J by 7 bases, with 7 bases left in between. The CDR3 consists of 12 residues. Germline CDR1 and CDR2: GTSNPN and SVGIG (reference sequence). CDR3 sequence reads: CAWSVARQPQHF. The CDR3 DNA reads as TGTGCCTGGAGTGTAGCCCGGCAGCCCCAGCATTTT.

The rearrangement joins TRBV15 to TRBJ2-4, with D perhaps TRBD1 (6 bases). There are 15 residues in the CDR3. Deletions cut 4 bases from V and 2 bases from J, with 12 bases between. CDR1 is LNHNV, CDR2 YYDKDF, per germline (reference sequence). The CDR3: CATSNRGTSKNIQYF. DNA of the CDR3: TGTGCCACCAGCAATAGAGGGACATCCAAAAACATTCAGTACTTC.

This sequence joins TRBV27 and TRBJ2-5; 10 nucleotides match TRBD2. The germline CDR1 and CDR2 sequences are MNHEY and SMNVEV (reference sequence). The CDR3 contains 17 residues. After removal of 6 bases from V and 3 bases from J, the junction contained 13 bases not matched to a gene. DNA of the CDR3: TGTGCCAGCAGATCGCGGGGGGCTAGCGGGAGTGAAGAGACCCAGTACTTC. It codes for CASRSRGASGSEETQYF.

The chain is built from TRBV4-1 and TRBJ1-4, with TRBD1 matching 8 bases. The CDR3 runs 17 residues. V was pared by 1 base and J by 2 bases, with 6 bases of the junction left unmatched. The V gene's germline CDR1 is MGHRA and CDR2 YSYEKL. The CDR3: CASSQAPDRVTNEKLFF. The CDR3 DNA reads TGCGCCAGCAGCCAAGCCCCGGACAGGGTCACTAATGAAAAACTGTTTTTT.

This chain uses TRBV7-9 with TRBJ2-2; 9 bases are a match to TRBD1. The J segment lost 6 bases and the V segment lost 2 bases, leaving 10 bases of the junction unmatched. This CDR3 is 17 amino acids long. Germline CDR1 and CDR2: SEHNR and FQNEAQ (reference sequence). CDR3 DNA sequence: TGTGCCAGCAGCTTATACCCCGGGACAGGGCCTCCCGGGGAGCTGTTTTTT. Protein: CASSLYPGTGPPGELFF.

The rearrangement links TRBV7-8 to TRBJ2-7, with 11 positions matching TRBD2. Germline V gene data show CDR1 as SGHVS and CDR2 as FQNEAQ. The V gene end was trimmed by 1 base and the J gene end by 5 bases; junction bases not matched to a gene: 10. This CDR3 is built from 17 residues. The CDR3 loop is CASSLDFLAGGSHEQYF. The CDR3 DNA reads as TGTGCCAGCAGCTTAGATTTCCTAGCGGGAGGTTCCCACGAGCAGTACTTC.

This chain uses TRBV5-4 with TRBJ2-3, with 7 positions matching TRBD2. CDR3 length equals 16 residues. Germline CDR1 SGHNT, CDR2 YYREEE (reference sequence). The ends lost 0 bases at V and 4 bases at J; junction bases unmatched: 8. In nucleotides, the CDR3 is TGTGCCAGCAGCTTGGCCGGGCGGGAGACGGCAGATACGCAGTATTTT. It encodes CASSLAGRETADTQYF.

This chain joins TRBV29-1 and TRBJ2-1; 15 nucleotides line up with TRBD2. The J segment lost 6 bases and the V segment lost 6 bases, leaving 12 bases of the junction unmatched. The CDR3 has 17 residues. Germline V CDR1 and CDR2: SQVTM, ANQGSEA. CDR3 region: CSVHNLRTSGRANEQFF. Written as DNA, the CDR3 is TGCAGCGTACACAACCTTCGGACTAGCGGGAGGGCCAATGAGCAGTTCTTC.

J is TRBJ2-2 and V is TRBV11-3; 9 bases agree with TRBD2. This CDR3 comprises 15 residues. Unmatched junction bases numbered 6, after V lost 4 bases and J lost 6 bases. Germline V gene sequence: CDR1 SGHNT, CDR2 YENEEA. CDR3 amino acids: CASSSIAGAPGELFF. The CDR3 nucleotides are TGTGCCAGCAGCTCCATAGCGGGAGCCCCCGGGGAGCTGTTTTTT.

This chain uses TRBV11-2 with TRBJ2-3; TRBD1 agrees at 9 bases. The germline V gene has CDR1 SGHAT and CDR2 FQNNGV. This CDR3 is built from 16 residues. Germline trimming cut 4 bases from V and 4 bases from J; bases unmatched to any gene: 9. This chain's CDR3 is CASSYGVGQGSDTQYF. CDR3 DNA: TGTGCCAGCAGCTATGGGGTAGGACAGGGGTCAGATACGCAGTATTTT. Full variable domain (remainder filled in from reference TRBV11-2 and TRBJ2-3): EAGVAQSPRYKIIEKRQSVAFWCNPISGHATLYWYQQILGQGPKLLIQFQNNGVVDDSQLPKDRFSAERLKGVDSTLKIQPAKLEDSAVYLCASSYGVGQGSDTQYFGPGTRLTVL.

The chain is built from TRBV7-9 and TRBJ2-7, with D perhaps matching TRBD1 (5 bases). The CDR3 contains 15 residues. V was pared by 3 bases and J by 2 bases, with 14 bases between. Germline lookup yields CDR1 SEHNR and CDR2 FQNEAQ (reference sequence). The CDR3 coding sequence is TGTGCCAGCAGCTTTCTGTCGACAGAGACCTACGAGCAGTACTTC. Residues: CASSFLSTETYEQYF.

V is TRBV27 and J is TRBJ1-4, with 9 nucleotides matching TRBD1. This CDR3 has 18 amino acids. Germline V lookup: CDR1 MNHEY, CDR2 SMNVEV (reference sequence). J lost 10 bases, V lost 3 bases, and 18 bases had no gene match. CDR3 amino acids: CASSFQYGGGTGSRKLFF. For the CDR3, the DNA is TGTGCCAGCAGTTTCCAATATGGGGGTGGGACAGGGTCGCGAAAACTGTTTTTT.

The genes are TRBV7-2 and TRBJ1-5; D may be TRBD1 (6 bases). Germline lookup yields CDR1 SGHTA and CDR2 FQGNSA. The CDR3 length is 17 residues. Trimming cost V 1 base and J 2 bases, with 15 bases left between them. Written as DNA, the CDR3 is TGTGCCAGCAGCTTAGGCTACAGGGTGAGCGGCAATCAGCCCCAGCATTTT. This encodes CASSLGYRVSGNQPQHF.

In this sample, this clone turned up once. The chain carries TRBV9 and TRBJ2-1; 7 bases agree with TRBD1. Germline V lookup: CDR1 SGDLS, CDR2 YYNGEE. The CDR3 contains 15 residues. Trimming took 1 base from V and 4 from J; bases not matched to a gene: 5. The CDR3 DNA is TGTGCCAGCAGCGTACTAGGACAGGCGTACAATGAGCAGTTCTTC. It translates to CASSVLGQAYNEQFF.

The rearrangement links TRBV27 to TRBJ1-5; D ambiguous. CDR1 MNHEY and CDR2 SMNVEV come from the germline V gene (reference sequence). The CDR3 runs 13 residues. V lost 0 bases and J 6 bases, leaving 6 bases between the germline ends. The CDR3 here is CASSLSRSQPQHF. DNA of the CDR3: TGTGCCAGCAGTTTATCCCGGAGTCAGCCCCAGCATTTT.

The chain has TRBV10-1 and TRBJ2-7; no clear D. Germline values: CDR1 WNHNN, CDR2 SYGVQD (reference sequence). The CDR3 is 12 residues long. Trimming removed 6 bases from V and 6 bases from J, with 12 bases in between. The CDR3 DNA reads TGCGCCAGCAGAAATCCCCGGGTCGAGCAGTACTTC. It encodes CASRNPRVEQYF.

V gene TRBV5-1 combines with J gene TRBJ1-2; 7 positions agree with TRBD1. Germline assignment: CDR1 SGHRS and CDR2 YFSETQ. The CDR3 contains 15 residues. Trimming took 3 bases from V and 0 from J; bases not matched to a gene: 5. CDR3 loop: CASSSDRPSNYGYTF. The CDR3 DNA reads TGCGCCAGCAGCTCGGACAGGCCTTCTAACTATGGCTACACCTTC.

The J gene is TRBJ2-7, the V gene TRBV4-2, with 12 bases that match TRBD2. V was clipped by 0 bases and J by 7 bases; unmatched bases: 4. CDR3 length: 15 amino acids. Germline CDR1 and CDR2: LGHNA and YNFKEQ. The CDR3 DNA reads TGTGCCAGCAGCCAAGACCTAGCGGGAGGGCGTGAGCAGTACTTC. Amino acid sequence: CASSQDLAGGREQYF.

This clone was seen once. The chain couples TRBV5-4 to TRBJ2-3, with 12 nucleotides matching TRBD1. This CDR3 contains 15 residues. Germline V gene data show CDR1 as SGHNT and CDR2 as YYREEE (reference sequence). J gave up 7 bases and V 4 bases, and 7 bases lay outside the gene matches. The CDR3 loop reads CASSTRDRGQNTQYF. CDR3 in DNA: TGTGCCAGCAGCACCCGGGACAGGGGGCAGAATACGCAGTATTTT.

The chain links TRBV2 to TRBJ2-4, with D uncertain. CDR1 and CDR2 (germline): SNHLY, FYNNEI. The CDR3 sequence is 13 residues long. V was trimmed by 4 bases and J by 0 bases, leaving 4 bases between them. The CDR3 DNA reads as TGTGCCAGCAGTGGACTAGCCAAAAACATTCAGTACTTC. Encoded protein: CASSGLAKNIQYF.

J is TRBJ2-5 and V is TRBV6-5, with 9 bases that match TRBD2. V shed 2 bases, J shed 1 base, and the junction held 5 bases outside the gene matches. Per germline, CDR1 MNHEY and CDR2 SVGAGI. The CDR3 runs to 16 residues. CDR3 bases: TGTGCCAGCAGTTACGGGCTAGCGGGAACCCAAGAGACCCAGTACTTC. The encoded protein is CASSYGLAGTQETQYF.

This chain uses TRBV2 with TRBJ2-1; the match to TRBD2 covers 8 bases. Germline V lookup: CDR1 SNHLY, CDR2 FYNNEI. V lost 9 bases, J lost 7 bases, and 11 bases stayed unmatched. The CDR3 extends over 14 amino acids. The DNA of the CDR3 is TGTGCCAGAGGCGGGCTAGCGGGTTTGAATGAGCAGTTCTTC. Translating it yields CARGGLAGLNEQFF.

The chain recombines TRBV30 with TRBJ2-5; 7 bases match TRBD2. Germline assignment: CDR1 GTSNPN and CDR2 SVGIG (reference sequence). The CDR3 extends over 14 amino acids. The ends lost 2 bases at V and 3 bases at J; junction bases unmatched: 6. The CDR3 region has the DNA TGTGCCTGGAGTCTACCCGGGACTAAAGAGACCCAGTACTTC. As protein: CAWSLPGTKETQYF.